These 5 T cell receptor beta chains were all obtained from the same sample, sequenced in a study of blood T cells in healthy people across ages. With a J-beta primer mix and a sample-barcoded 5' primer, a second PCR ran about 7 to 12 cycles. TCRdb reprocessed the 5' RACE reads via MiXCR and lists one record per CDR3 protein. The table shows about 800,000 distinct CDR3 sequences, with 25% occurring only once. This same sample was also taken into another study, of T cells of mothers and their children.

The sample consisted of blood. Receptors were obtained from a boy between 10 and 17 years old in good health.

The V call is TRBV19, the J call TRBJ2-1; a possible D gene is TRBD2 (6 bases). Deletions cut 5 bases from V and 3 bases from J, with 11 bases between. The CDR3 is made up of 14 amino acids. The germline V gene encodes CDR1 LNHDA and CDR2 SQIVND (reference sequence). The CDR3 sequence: CASSPLAHYNEQFF. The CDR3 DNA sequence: TGTGCCAGTAGTCCTCTAGCGCACTACAATGAGCAGTTCTTC.

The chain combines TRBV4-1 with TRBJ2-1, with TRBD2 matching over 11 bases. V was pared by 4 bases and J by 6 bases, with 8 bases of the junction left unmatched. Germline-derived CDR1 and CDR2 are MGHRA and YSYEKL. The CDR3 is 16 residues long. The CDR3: CASSRISGRAFNEQFF. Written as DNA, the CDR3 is TGCGCCAGCAGCCGAATTAGCGGGAGGGCGTTCAATGAGCAGTTCTTC.

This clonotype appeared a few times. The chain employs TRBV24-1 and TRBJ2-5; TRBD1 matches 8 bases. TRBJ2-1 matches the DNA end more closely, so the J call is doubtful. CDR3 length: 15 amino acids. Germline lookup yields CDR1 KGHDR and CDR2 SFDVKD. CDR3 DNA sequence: TGTGCCACCAGTGACCGGGGACAGGTCTACAATGAGCAGTTCTTC. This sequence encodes CATSDRGQVYNEQFF.

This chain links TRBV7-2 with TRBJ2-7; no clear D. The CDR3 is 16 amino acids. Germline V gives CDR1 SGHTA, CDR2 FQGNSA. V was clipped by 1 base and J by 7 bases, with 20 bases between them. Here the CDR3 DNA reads TGTGCCAGCAGCTTAGAGATGGTGCAAACCGCCGGGGAGCAGTACTTC. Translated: CASSLEMVQTAGEQYF.

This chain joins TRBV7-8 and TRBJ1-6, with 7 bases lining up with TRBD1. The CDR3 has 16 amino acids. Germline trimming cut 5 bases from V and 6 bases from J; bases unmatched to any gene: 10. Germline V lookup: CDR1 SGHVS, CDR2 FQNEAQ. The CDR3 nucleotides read TGTGCCAGCAGCCAAAACAGGGGCCGCACTAATTCACCCCTCCACTTT. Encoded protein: CASSQNRGRTNSPLHF.